What follows describes a single T cell receptor (beta chain). Which antigen it targets is not known. No base qualities exist here, and no much larger clone lies one base off it. This entry is derived from a study of shared clonotypes between healthy human individuals (TCRdb year 2020). Study-wide context: The cohort included three men and a couple of women between 18 and 49 years of age. For each donor, CD4 naive and CD4 memory were each given three plates, CD8 naive was given two plates, and CD8 memory was given one plate. Blood TCR repertoires of five healthy adults were deeply sequenced to estimate repertoire size and the extent of clonotype sharing between individuals. Libraries were prepared and TCR repertoires were sequenced by different laboratories using diverse techniques, in order to increase sequencing depth and limit assay-specific biases. Per donor, leukapheresis produced somewhere between about 0.94 and 9.5 billion PBMCs. What the research found in general, with its limitations: Pairwise subsampling indicated that sequencing depth was expected to affect the degree of clonotype sharing among donors. Sampling was limited to blood, and TCR repertoires in tissue likely differ from TCR repertoires in blood. Naive subsets generally had larger estimated clonotype richness than memory subsets. Because the study included only a small number of donors, the genetic and exposure-history diversity represented was limited. Incomplete sequencing was indicated by rarefaction of sorted-subset datasets, despite the large sequencing depth. Compared with non-shared clonotypes, clonotypes shared by all four sorted-subset donors had higher generation probabilities. Sharing across a few donors was observed for about 5% of naive CD4, over 3% of naive CD8, about 2.5% of memory CD4, and around 0.4% of memory CD8 clonotypes.

TCR CDR3 regions were amplified from genomic DNA by multiplex PCR using the deep immunoSEQ assay. For each cell subset, the extracted genomic DNA was distributed evenly across all wells of several immunoSEQ 96-well plates, and each plate served as one replicate. Each replicate PCR for sorted subsets received around 210 ng genomic DNA, equal to some 32,000 T cell genomes. Purified libraries were measured with a Qubit 3.0 fluorometer, size-checked on a Bioanalyzer 2100, and measured again with the KAPA Library Quantification kit. Every immunoSEQ 96-well plate was sequenced on a separate single-read 150-cycle Illumina NextSeq 550 flow cell. Turning to the authors' computational methods: The immunoSEQ output contained only junctional sequences without quality scores, so filtering could not match that applied to full-length reads. To assign V/J genes and CDR3, sequences were annotated using PyIR, a Python wrapper for IgBLAST v1.9, with IMGT germline references. Reads were removed for weak V/J assignments (E-value above 1e-6), missing CDR3, stop codons, out-of-frame junctions, or ambiguous translated residues. V3J clonotypes were defined as sequences sharing an identical inferred V gene, J gene, and CDR3 amino acid sequence. Percentage overlap between repertoires was calculated by dividing the number of shared unique clonotypes by the size of the smaller repertoire. RTK rarefaction, the Chao1 estimator, and Recon v2.1 estimates of unobserved clonotypes were used to assess repertoire richness. Generation probabilities were computed with OLGA for all TCRbeta clonotypes obtained by the gDNA method from four donors. TCRdb holds this immuneACCESS table with in-frame rearrangements only. Some clones are missing; in checked studies, unresolved V genes explain under half, and the rest has no known cause. The D gene and trimming were derived from the DNA, and the V and J assignments and clone size from that table. Counted in this sample were roughly 2.5 million clones; roughly 92% of them appeared once. Over 0.12% of the sample belongs to the ten largest clones.

V is clipped by 2 bases and J by 2 bases, and the sequence between their germline boundaries is 9 bases long. The germline V gene gives CDR1 as SGHTA and CDR2 as FQGNSA. The CDR3 has 14 amino acids, counting the end cysteine and phenylalanine. Only CDR3 DNA remains: 42 bases, in frame from the first base. The donors were healthy, HIV-negative adults who had no recently reported acute infections or vaccinations. All donors were Caucasian adults living in Nashville, Tennessee, USA. Magnetic negative selection was used to enrich CD4+ T cells, after which naive cells were positively selected on CD45RA and the negative fraction became the memory subset. Blood was collected by leukapheresis, and PBMCs were isolated by Ficoll-Histopaque density gradient centrifugation and then cryopreserved in liquid nitrogen vapor phase. Analytical flow cytometry was used to check the purity and quantity of each magnetically sorted T cell population. From each sorted fraction, genomic DNA was isolated and quantified by UV absorbance on a Nanodrop 2000c.

In this chain, TRBV7-2 is recombined with TRBJ2-5; a confident D gene designation cannot be given. The specimen sequenced was naive CD4+ T cells sorted from blood. The cell subset or site label on this specimen signifies: CD45RA+ positively selected. The sequence was obtained from a young man in good health. The nucleotide sequence is TGTGCCAGCAGCTTAACTCAGTTTCAAGAGACCCAGTACTTC. Translated, this is CASSLTQFQETQYF.